The T cell receptor (beta chain) described here comes from a study of blood T cell repertoires in COVID-19. Overall study context: From T cells, B-cell-depleted T cells, or PBMCs came the material, which was cDNA or gDNA.

Germline assignment: CDR1 ENHRY and CDR2 SYGVKD. V trimming: 7 bases; J trimming: 2 bases; junction bases outside the gene matches: 7. There are 16 residues in the CDR3. Method: immunoSEQ multiplex PCR; TCRdb's copy keeps in-frame clones and lacks some. The data contain about 210,000 clones, about 90% of them singletons. V and J are TRBV10-3 and TRBJ2-2; TRBD2 agrees at 10 bases. Sequenced: peripheral blood. The source of this sequence is a man aged 25 to 40 with acute or convalescent COVID-19. CDR3 DNA sequence: TGTGCCATCACGGCTAGCGGGGGTCTTAACACCGGGGAGCTGTTTTTT. Its protein product is CAITASGGLNTGELFF.